This TCR beta chain is from a study of blood T cells in healthy people across ages. For the second PCR, which ran for 7 to 11 cycles, a sample-barcoded 5' primer and a J-beta primer mix were used. TCRdb re-called the 5' RACE reads with MiXCR, one entry per CDR3 protein. The data show 1.5 million to 2 million distinct CDR3 sequences, 28% seen once. This clonotype was seen a handful of times. This CDR3 region has 17 residues. Trimming took 4 bases from V and 5 from J; bases not matched to a gene: 10. The germline gives CDR1 KGHDR, CDR2 SFDVKD. This rearrangement joins TRBV24-1 to TRBJ1-5, with TRBD1 identical over 10 bases. Sequencing used blood. This TCR was recovered from a woman between 25 and 40 years old in good health. The chain's CDR3 is CATSERGTGENHQPQHF. In nucleotides, the CDR3 is TGTGCCACCAGTGAACGCGGGACAGGGGAAAACCATCAGCCCCAGCATTTT.